The present entry profiles one T cell receptor (beta chain) with its context. Produced via immunoSEQ multiplex PCR; TCRdb's table is partial and in-frame only. The repertoire has 100,000 to 150,000 clones, less than 90% of them found once; the top ten carry roughly 2%. This record comes from a study of control samples from healthy donors and cancer patients. Germline V gene sequence: CDR1 SGHRS, CDR2 YFSETQ. The CDR3 loop spans 12 amino acids. The V gene lost 4 bases and the J gene lost 8 bases, with 12 bases spanning the gap. The chain recombines TRBV5-1 with TRBJ1-1, with D unclear. The sequenced sample was blood. This sequence was found in a man between 18 and 29 years old in good health. CDR3 protein: CASSTQGYEAFF. For the CDR3, the DNA is TGCGCCAGCAGCACCCAAGGATACGAAGCTTTCTTT.